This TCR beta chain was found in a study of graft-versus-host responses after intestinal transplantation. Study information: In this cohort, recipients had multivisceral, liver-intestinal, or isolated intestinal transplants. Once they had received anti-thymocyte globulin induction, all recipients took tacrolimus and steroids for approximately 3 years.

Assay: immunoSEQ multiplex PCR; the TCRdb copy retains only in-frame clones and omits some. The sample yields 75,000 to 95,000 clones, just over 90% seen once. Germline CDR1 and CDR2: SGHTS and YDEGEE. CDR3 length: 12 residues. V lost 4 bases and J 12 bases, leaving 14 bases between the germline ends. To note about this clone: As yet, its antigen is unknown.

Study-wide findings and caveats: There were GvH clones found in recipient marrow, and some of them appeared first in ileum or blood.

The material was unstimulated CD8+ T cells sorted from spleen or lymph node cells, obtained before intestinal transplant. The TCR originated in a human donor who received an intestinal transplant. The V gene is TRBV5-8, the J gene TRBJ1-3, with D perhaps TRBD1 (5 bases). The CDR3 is CASSAPGKHIYF. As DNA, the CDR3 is TGTGCCAGCAGCGCACCAGGGAAACACATATATTTT.